This T cell receptor beta chain was captured in a study of blood T cell repertoires in COVID-19 (dated by TCRdb to between 2020 and 2021). Background on the whole study: The collaborator samples originated in the United States, Italy and Spain and spanned the acute and convalescent phases of COVID-19. Deeply sampled blood TCRbeta repertoires from subjects exposed to, actively infected with, or recovered from COVID-19 were included in the dataset. The samples were drawn from the first 160 participants of the ongoing ImmuneRACE study and from under 1,500 subjects provided by 6 global collaborators. The repertoires were released in a freely available public database meant as a resource for research on the immune response to SARS-CoV-2. The prospective study material was composed of cDNA or gDNA derived from T cells, B-cell-depleted T cells, or PBMCs. Nearly every sample came with metadata listing a de-identified subject ID, COVID-19 status, age in years and sex. Where available, HLA class I and class II types were obtained from metadata supplied by the sample provider rather than from assay-based typing.

From the germline V gene (reference sequence), CDR1 is SEHNR and CDR2 is FQNEAQ. The germline V end is reduced by 2 bases and the J end by 5 bases; junction bases left unmatched: 4. From the cysteine through the phenylalanine, the CDR3 covers 14 amino acids. The entry retains the CDR3 DNA only, 42 bases that are in frame from base 1. Overall study results and their limits: Clinical and demographic metadata were provided uncurated, with the amount varying by source and participant.

TCRbeta CDR3 regions were amplified from genomic DNA using the immunoSEQ Assay, a bias-controlled multiplex PCR. For the original study's pipeline: Within the assay, amplification of reference gene primers was used to estimate how many nucleated cells each sample contained. To quantify the absolute abundance of each unique TCRbeta CDR3 rearrangement, sequence reads were collapsed and filtered. For each sample, productive Simpson clonality was calculated by taking the square root of Simpson's diversity index across productive rearrangements. TCRdb's version of the immuneACCESS table is confined to in-frame rearrangements and falls short of the full clone set. An unresolved V gene accounts for under half of the shortfall where checked; the remainder is of unknown origin. D and trimming were read from the DNA, whereas the V and J calls and clone size are those reported in that table. The sample has around 230,000 clones on record, around four fifths of them singletons. The top ten clonotypes cover around 27% of the sample.

About this clone itself: No cognate antigen has been identified for it. Per-base qualities were not stored, and no clone one base away is much larger.

Whole blood was collected in K2EDTA tubes by collaborating institutions according to the institutions' own protocols. For TCRbeta analysis, collaborator samples were shipped as frozen whole blood, as isolated PBMCs, or as DNA extracted from either sample type. The chain joins TRBV7-9 to TRBJ1-1; the junction holds 8 bases that match TRBD1. The receptor comes from a middle-aged man with acute or convalescent COVID-19. The sequenced material came from peripheral blood. The nucleotide sequence is given as TGTGCCAGCAGCTTACAGGGGGCGAGAACTGAAGCTTTCTTT. Its amino acids are CASSLQGARTEAFF.